This T cell receptor beta chain was sequenced for a study of early stage breast cancer tumors. Study details: Among some 12 ER+/PR+/HER2- tumors, eight were ductal, four lobular. Study conclusions and caveats: Tumors had roughly 2.4-fold higher T cell density and higher clonality than adjacent normal breast tissue. Blood repertoires resembled normal breast more than tumor.

Generated by immunoSEQ multiplex PCR, the TCRdb table keeps only in-frame clones and is missing some. The sample consists of 70,000 or so clones, around 80% of them appearing once. A word on this clone: Antigen unknown.

V lost 1 base to trimming and J lost 0 bases, with 4 bases between them. The germline V gene encodes CDR1 LNHDA and CDR2 SQIVND (reference sequence). The CDR3 covers 14 residues. Material for sequencing was blood. This receptor was obtained from a person aged 35-49 years with breast cancer. V usage is TRBV19 and J usage is TRBJ2-1; D is uncertain. In nucleotides, the CDR3 is TGTGCCAGTAGTATAGGCAGCTCCTACAATGAGCAGTTCTTC. It yields the protein CASSIGSSYNEQFF.